A single sample is the source of the 23 T cell receptor beta chains below, sequenced in a study of blood T cell repertoires in COVID-19. Data came from immunoSEQ multiplex PCR; TCRdb stores just in-frame clones and leaves some out. Among approximately 140,000 clones listed, more than 80% were seen once. Sequenced sample: peripheral blood. The receptors shown here come from a human donor with acute or convalescent COVID-19. The donor label of this sample is uncertain.

The chain combines TRBV5-1 with TRBJ2-5; D is possibly TRBD1 (5 bases). V lost 2 bases and J lost 1, with 12 bases in between. CDR1 is SGHRS and CDR2 is YFSETQ in the germline V gene. The CDR3 is 15 residues long. The CDR3 here is CASSFTGWVQETQYF. Here the CDR3 DNA reads TGCGCCAGCAGCTTCACAGGTTGGGTCCAAGAGACCCAGTACTTC.

The chain links TRBV6-5 to TRBJ1-2; the match to TRBD1 covers 10 bases. From germline, CDR1 is MNHEY and CDR2 SVGAGI. This CDR3 has 14 amino acids. The V and J ends lost 6 bases and 4 bases, in that order; junction bases with no gene match: 5. The CDR3 loop reads CASRPRTGGYGYTF. The DNA for the CDR3 is TGTGCCAGCAGGCCAAGGACAGGGGGCTATGGCTACACCTTC.

This clone was observed a few times. The genes are TRBV2 and TRBJ1-2; a weak D match, TRBD1 (6 bases). The CDR3 runs 11 residues. V gave up 10 bases and J gave up 4 bases, with 10 bases separating them. The germline CDR1 and CDR2 sequences are SNHLY and FYNNEI. CDR3 amino acids: CAIQGIYGYTF. CDR3 nucleotides: TGTGCCATCCAGGGGATCTATGGCTACACCTTC.

This clone was observed at least ten times. The chain carries TRBV7-3 and TRBJ1-6, with D unresolved. The CDR3 extends over 15 amino acids. The ends were cut back, 2 bases at V and 5 bases at J, with 10 bases in the middle. Germline lookup yields CDR1 SGHTA and CDR2 FQGTGA. The CDR3 reads CASSLGSGDNSPLHF. CDR3 in DNA: TGTGCCAGCAGCTTAGGATCCGGGGATAATTCACCCCTCCACTTT. Filled out from reference TRBV7-3 and TRBJ1-6, the complete variable domain reads GAGVSQTPSNKVTEKGKYVELRCDPISGHTALYWYRQSLGQGPEFLIYFQGTGAADDSGLPNDRFFAVRPEGSVSTLKIQRTERGDSAVYLCASSLGSGDNSPLHFGNGTRLTVT.

The V call is TRBV12-3 or TRBV12-4, the J call TRBJ1-5; possible D gene TRBD1, 5 bases. The length of the CDR3 is 13 residues. Trimming shortened V by 5 bases and J by 7 bases, and 12 bases separated the two germline ends. CDR3 in amino acids: CASSGGRGQPQHF. In DNA, the CDR3 is TGTGCCAGCAGTGGGGGGAGGGGACAGCCCCAGCATTTT.

This clone was recorded only once. CDR3 protein: CAWSEIGAGEKLFF. The DNA of the CDR3 is TGTGCCTGGAGCGAGATAGGGGCGGGGGAAAAACTGTTTTTT. This chain links TRBV30 with TRBJ1-4, with D possibly being TRBD1 (5 bases). V was shortened by 3 bases and J by 8 bases, with 16 bases between the two germline ends. The V gene's germline CDR1 is GTSNPN and CDR2 SVGIG (reference sequence). CDR3 length: 14 amino acids.

The V gene is TRBV10-3, the J gene TRBJ1-1; perhaps TRBD1 as D (5 bases). The germline V gene encodes CDR1 ENHRY and CDR2 SYGVKD. V lost 10 bases and J 5 bases, leaving 11 bases between the germline ends. This CDR3 is built from 11 residues. CDR3 bases: TGTGCCACCAAAAAGGGGACTGAAGCTTTCTTT. This codes for CATKKGTEAFF.

The chain carries TRBV5-4 and TRBJ2-5; a weak D match, TRBD2 (7 bases). The CDR3 covers 14 residues. V was clipped by 5 bases and J by 8 bases, with 19 bases between them. Per the germline V gene, CDR1 is SGHNT and CDR2 is YYREEE (reference sequence). CDR3 in DNA: TGTGCCAGCAGTAATAAAGGGGGGGTGGAAACCCAGTACTTC. This encodes CASSNKGGVETQYF. Together with reference TRBV5-4 and TRBJ2-5, the CDR3 gives the full variable domain: ETGVTQSPTHLIKTRGQQVTLRCSSQSGHNTVSWYQQALGQGPQFIFQYYREEENGRGNFPPRFSGLQFPNYSSELNVNALELDDSALYLCASSNKGGVETQYFGPGTRLLVL.

The CDR3 protein is CASSSYGGSYEQYV. CDR3 DNA: TGCGCCAGCAGCTCCTATGGGGGGTCCTACGAGCAGTACGTC. The chain has TRBV5-1 and TRBJ2-7; D may be TRBD2 (6 bases). CDR1 SGHRS and CDR2 YFSETQ come from the germline V gene. The length of the CDR3 is 14 residues. The V end lost 3 bases, the J end lost 1 base, and 11 bases lay between the germline ends.

The V and J genes are TRBV2 and TRBJ2-3; possible D gene TRBD1, 7 bases. The germline V gene has CDR1 SNHLY and CDR2 FYNNEI. CDR3 length: 15 residues. Trimming cost V 8 bases and J 5 bases, with 20 bases left between them. The CDR3 loop is CASPGGLDRLDTQYF. The CDR3 DNA follows: TGTGCCAGCCCAGGGGGGCTAGACAGGCTAGATACGCAGTATTTT.

V usage is TRBV11-2 and J usage is TRBJ2-3; TRBD2 matches at 9 bases. CDR3 length: 15 residues. V lost 1 base, J lost 5 bases, and 4 bases stayed unmatched. Germline V CDR1 and CDR2: SGHAT, FQNNGV. CDR3 DNA sequence: TGTGCCAGCAGCTTAGGCGGGGGGGCCGGAGATACGCAGTATTTT. It yields the protein CASSLGGGAGDTQYF.

The chain carries TRBV7-9 and TRBJ2-4, with D perhaps TRBD2 (6 bases). Germline-derived CDR1 and CDR2 are SEHNR and FQNEAQ (reference sequence). The V end lost 5 bases, the J end lost 5 bases, and 22 bases lay between the germline ends. The CDR3 runs 17 residues. For the CDR3, the DNA is TGTGCCAGCAGCCCTCCCTTCGGGGGAATGGTTGAAAACATTCAGTACTTC. Translation: CASSPPFGGMVENIQYF. The variable domain in full, with the rest retrieved from reference TRBV7-9 and TRBJ2-4, is DTGVSQNPRHKITKRGQNVTFRCDPISEHNRLYWYRQTLGQGPEFLTYFQNEAQLEKSRLLSDRFSAERPKGSFSTLEIQRTEQGDSAMYLCASSPPFGGMVENIQYFGAGTRLSVL.

V and J are TRBV5-1 and TRBJ1-2, with no clear D. The length of the CDR3 is 15 residues. Germline assignment: CDR1 SGHRS and CDR2 YFSETQ. V lost 1 base and J lost 4, with 14 bases in between. This CDR3 is CASSLNPNSAYGYTF. Here the CDR3 DNA reads TGCGCCAGCAGCTTGAACCCAAACTCCGCCTATGGCTACACCTTC.

V and J are TRBV24-1 and TRBJ1-6; D might be TRBD1 (6 bases). Between the trimmed V and J ends, which lost 9 bases and 2 bases, there was a span of 10 bases. The CDR3 spans 14 residues. Per the germline V gene, CDR1 is KGHDR and CDR2 is SFDVKD. CDR3 sequence (DNA): TGTGCCACCTCCGCAGGGGCCTATAATTCACCCCTCCACTTT. Translated: CATSAGAYNSPLHF.

V gene TRBV28 combines with J gene TRBJ1-2; 11 nucleotides align to TRBD1. Trimming removed 6 bases from V and 5 bases from J; junction bases left unmatched: 8. Looked up from germline, CDR1 is MDHEN and CDR2 is SYDVKM. The CDR3 covers 15 residues. CDR3 sequence: CASRLDRDRGYGYTF. The CDR3 DNA sequence: TGTGCCAGCAGGTTAGACCGGGACAGGGGGTATGGCTACACCTTC.

This clone was counted at least ten times. The DNA of the CDR3 is TGTGCCACCAGCAGAGAGGGACATCCCCGGGACGAGCAGTACTTC. It encodes CATSREGHPRDEQYF. V gene TRBV15 combines with J gene TRBJ2-7; D perhaps matches TRBD1 (6 bases). From germline, CDR1 is LNHNV and CDR2 YYDKDF (reference sequence). The germline V and J ends were trimmed by 0 bases and 5 bases, with 14 bases remaining between them. The CDR3 covers 15 residues.

The chain employs TRBV19 and TRBJ1-2; D is ambiguous. The CDR3 contains 13 residues. The germline V gene has CDR1 LNHDA and CDR2 SQIVND (reference sequence). The V and J ends lost 7 bases and 0 bases respectively, with 9 bases between them. The CDR3, as DNA: TGTGCCAGTACCCCGGTCGCTAACTATGGCTACACCTTC. This encodes CASTPVANYGYTF.

Only one count was recorded for this clone. The V call is TRBV11-2, the J call TRBJ1-4, with D unclear. The germline gives CDR1 SGHAT, CDR2 FQNNGV. Trimming pared 1 base from V and 5 bases from J, leaving 8 bases between. The CDR3 sequence is 14 residues long. DNA for the CDR3: TGTGCCAGCAGCTTAGCCCACGGGAATGAAAAACTGTTTTTT. It translates to CASSLAHGNEKLFF.

The chain uses TRBV6-5 and TRBJ2-5; D may be TRBD2 (7 bases). Trimming stripped 2 bases from V and 5 bases from J, with 9 bases between. The germline V gene encodes CDR1 MNHEY and CDR2 SVGAGI. This CDR3 has 13 residues. CDR3 nucleotides: TGTGCCAGCAGTTACGGCGGGGGCGAGACCCAGTACTTC. This codes for CASSYGGGETQYF.

This chain connects TRBV19 to TRBJ1-5; TRBD1 might be the D (6 bases). V shed 6 bases and J shed 6 bases, with 18 bases lying between them. CDR1 and CDR2 (germline): LNHDA, SQIVND (reference sequence). This CDR3 has 15 residues. Written as DNA, the CDR3 is TGTGCCAGTAGCTCTCGGGGAGGGGGAGGTCAGCCCCAGCATTTT. Translation: CASSSRGGGGQPQHF.

This chain links TRBV18 with TRBJ1-1; no clear D gene. Germline CDR1 and CDR2: KGHSH and LQKENI. V lost 2 bases and J lost 7, with 8 bases in between. CDR3 length: 12 amino acids. In DNA form, the CDR3 reads TGTGCCAGCTCACCAAGATTTAGTGAAGCTTTCTTT. It yields the protein CASSPRFSEAFF.

The chain combines TRBV7-8 with TRBJ2-7, with a weak D call TRBD2 (5 bases). This CDR3 has 13 amino acids. Trimming removed 1 base from V and 1 base from J, with 5 bases in between. CDR1 SGHVS and CDR2 FQNEAQ come from the germline V gene. The CDR3 DNA reads TGTGCCAGCAGCTTAGGGGAGTCCTACGAGCAGTACGTC. Protein sequence: CASSLGESYEQYV.

The genes are TRBV19 and TRBJ2-2; no reliable D call. The V gene's germline CDR1 is LNHDA and CDR2 SQIVND (reference sequence). This CDR3 has 16 amino acids. The V and J ends lost 2 bases and 0 bases respectively, with 10 bases between them. The CDR3 loop is CASSITTESNTGELFF. In DNA form, the CDR3 reads TGTGCCAGTAGTATAACCACGGAGTCGAACACCGGGGAGCTGTTTTTT.